Sequencing of this T cell receptor beta chain was carried out in a study of blood T cells in healthy people across ages. The individuals who served as donors were healthy Caucasians living in Russia, aged about 6 to 100. A J-beta primer mix and a sample-barcoded 5' primer were used in a second PCR of about 7 to 12 cycles. TCRdb re-analysed the 5' RACE reads in MiXCR, keeping a single row per CDR3 protein. The sample shows 540,000 or so distinct CDR3 sequences, approximately 25% of them seen only once. These data also formed part of another study, on T cells of mothers and their children. Per that paper: Inherited differences only slightly affect thymic shaping of TCR recombination output. Mothers and children who were related shared slightly more overlap than unrelated pairs, but not significantly more.

This receptor was obtained from a boy younger than 18 in good health. Input material: blood.

The CDR3 loop is CASGNRGYSGNTIYF. The CDR3 region has the DNA TGTGCCAGCGGAAACCGGGGTTACTCTGGAAACACCATATATTTT. The chain recombines TRBV7-8 with TRBJ1-3, with no clear D. CDR3 length: 15 residues. The germline V and J ends were trimmed by 8 bases and 0 bases, with 14 bases remaining between them. Germline V lookup: CDR1 SGHVS, CDR2 FQNEAQ.